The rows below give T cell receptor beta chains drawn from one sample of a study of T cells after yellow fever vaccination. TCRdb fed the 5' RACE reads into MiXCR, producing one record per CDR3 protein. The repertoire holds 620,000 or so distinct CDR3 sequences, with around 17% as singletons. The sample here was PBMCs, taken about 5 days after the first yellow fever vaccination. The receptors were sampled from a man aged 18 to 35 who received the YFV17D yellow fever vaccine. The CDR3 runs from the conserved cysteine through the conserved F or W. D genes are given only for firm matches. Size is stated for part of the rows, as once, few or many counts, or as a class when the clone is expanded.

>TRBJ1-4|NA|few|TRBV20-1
TGCAGTGCTAGGGACCACCCGGGTGAAAAACTGTTTTTT
CSARDHPGEKLFF
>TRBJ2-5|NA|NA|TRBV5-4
TGTGCCAGCAGGCAGCAGAAGGGCCCAGCAGAGACCCAGTACTTC
CASRQQKGPAETQYF
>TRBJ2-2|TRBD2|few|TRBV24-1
TGTGCCACCAGTGTCGCTGAACTAGCGGGGGGACCTAGATATTTCACCGGGGAGCTGTTTTTT
CATSVAELAGGPRYFTGELFF
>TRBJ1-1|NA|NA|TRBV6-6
TGTGCCAGCACCGCCGGGACGGGTACTGAAGCTTTCTTT
CASTAGTGTEAFF
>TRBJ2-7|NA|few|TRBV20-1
TGCAGTGCCCTTCCCCCCGGCAGGTCCTACGAGCAGTACTTC
CSALPPGRSYEQYF
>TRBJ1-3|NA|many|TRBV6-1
TGTGCCAGCAGTCCCGTATCTGGAAACACCATATATTTT
CASSPVSGNTIYF
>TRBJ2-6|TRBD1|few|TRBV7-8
TGTGCCAGCAGCTTTGGGACAGGAAGATCTGGGGCCAACGTCCTGACTTTC
CASSFGTGRSGANVLTF
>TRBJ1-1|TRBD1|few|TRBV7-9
TGTGCCAGCACCCCGGACAGGGCGCTACGCGCTGAAGCTTTCTTT
CASTPDRALRAEAFF
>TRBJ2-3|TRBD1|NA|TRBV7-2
TGTGCCAGCAGCTGGGCCAGGGGGCCGACAGATACGCAGTATTTT
CASSWARGPTDTQYF
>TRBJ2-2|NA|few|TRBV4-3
TGCGCCAGCAGCCAGGCCCCCGGGACGAGGGATACCGGGGAGCTGTTTTTT
CASSQAPGTRDTGELFF
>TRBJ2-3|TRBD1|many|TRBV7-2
TGTGCCAGCAGCCCGGGACAGGGGGCGGCAGATACGCAGTATTTT
CASSPGQGAADTQYF
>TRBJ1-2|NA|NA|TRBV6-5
TGTGCCAGCAGTCACAGATATGACTATGGCTACACCTTC
CASSHRYDYGYTF